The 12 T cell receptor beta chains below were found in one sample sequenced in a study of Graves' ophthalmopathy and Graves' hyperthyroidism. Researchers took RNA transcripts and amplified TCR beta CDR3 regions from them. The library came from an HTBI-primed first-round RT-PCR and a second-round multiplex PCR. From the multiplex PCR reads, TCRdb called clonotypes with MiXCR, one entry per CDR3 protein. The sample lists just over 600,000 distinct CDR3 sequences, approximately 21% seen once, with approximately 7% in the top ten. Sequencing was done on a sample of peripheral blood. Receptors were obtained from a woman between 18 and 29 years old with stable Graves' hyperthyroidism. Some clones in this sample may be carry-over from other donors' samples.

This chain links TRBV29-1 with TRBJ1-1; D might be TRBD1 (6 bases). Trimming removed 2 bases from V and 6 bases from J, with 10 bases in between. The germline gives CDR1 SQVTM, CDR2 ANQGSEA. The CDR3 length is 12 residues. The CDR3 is CSVEPGGSEAFF. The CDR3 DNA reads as TGCAGCGTTGAACCGGGGGGCTCTGAAGCTTTCTTT.

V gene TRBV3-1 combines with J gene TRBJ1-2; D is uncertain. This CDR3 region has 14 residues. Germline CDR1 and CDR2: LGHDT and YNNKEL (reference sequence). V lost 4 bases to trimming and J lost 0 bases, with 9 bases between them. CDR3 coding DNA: TGTGCCAGCAGCCTTAGGGAGACTAACTATGGCTACACCTTC. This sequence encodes CASSLRETNYGYTF.

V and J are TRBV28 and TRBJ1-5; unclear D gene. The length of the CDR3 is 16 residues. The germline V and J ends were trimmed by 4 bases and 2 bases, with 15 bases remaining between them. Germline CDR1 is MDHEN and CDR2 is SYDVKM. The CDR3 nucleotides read TGTGCCAGCAGTTACAGACGGTATGACGGCAATCAGCCCCAGCATTTT. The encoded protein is CASSYRRYDGNQPQHF.

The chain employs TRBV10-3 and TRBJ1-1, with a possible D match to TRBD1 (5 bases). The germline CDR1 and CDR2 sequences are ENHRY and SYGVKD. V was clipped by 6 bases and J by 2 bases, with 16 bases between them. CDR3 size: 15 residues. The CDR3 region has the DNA TGTGCCATCAGCAATCCGACAAGGGACAACACTGAAGCTTTCTTT. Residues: CAISNPTRDNTEAFF.

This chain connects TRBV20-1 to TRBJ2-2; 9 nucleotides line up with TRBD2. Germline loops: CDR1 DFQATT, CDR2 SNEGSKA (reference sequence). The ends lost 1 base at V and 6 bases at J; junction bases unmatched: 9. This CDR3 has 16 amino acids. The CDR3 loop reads CSARAIAGERSGELFF. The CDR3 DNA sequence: TGCAGTGCTAGAGCCATAGCGGGAGAACGTTCCGGGGAGCTGTTTTTT.

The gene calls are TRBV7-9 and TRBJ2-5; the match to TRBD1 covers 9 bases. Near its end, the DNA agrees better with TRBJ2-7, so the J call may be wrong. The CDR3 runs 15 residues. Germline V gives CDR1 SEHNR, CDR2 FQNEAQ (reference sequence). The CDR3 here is CASSINRDRVYEQYF. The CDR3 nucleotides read TGTGCCAGCAGCATCAACCGGGACAGGGTCTACGAGCAGTACTTC.

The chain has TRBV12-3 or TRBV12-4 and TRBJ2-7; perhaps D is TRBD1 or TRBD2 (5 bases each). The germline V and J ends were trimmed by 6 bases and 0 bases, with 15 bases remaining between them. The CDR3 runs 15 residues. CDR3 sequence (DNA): TGTGCCAGCAGCCTGGGACGGCCGTTCTCCTACGAGCAGTACTTC. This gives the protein CASSLGRPFSYEQYF.

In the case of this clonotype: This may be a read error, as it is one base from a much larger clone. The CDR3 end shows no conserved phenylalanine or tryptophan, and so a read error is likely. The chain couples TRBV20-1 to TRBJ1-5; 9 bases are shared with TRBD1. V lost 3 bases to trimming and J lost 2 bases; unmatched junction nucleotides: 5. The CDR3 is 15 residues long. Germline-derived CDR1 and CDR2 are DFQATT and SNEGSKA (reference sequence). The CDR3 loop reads CSARRTGVGNQPQHL. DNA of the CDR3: TGCAGTGCTAGGCGGACAGGGGTGGGCAATCAGCCCCAGCATTTG.

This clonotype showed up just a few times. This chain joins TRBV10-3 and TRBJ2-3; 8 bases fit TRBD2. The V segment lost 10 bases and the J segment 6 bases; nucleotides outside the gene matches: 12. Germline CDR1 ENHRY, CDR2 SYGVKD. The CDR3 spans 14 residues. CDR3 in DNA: TGTGCCACCCGCCAGGGCGGGGGGTTGGATACGCAGTATTTT. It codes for CATRQGGGLDTQYF.

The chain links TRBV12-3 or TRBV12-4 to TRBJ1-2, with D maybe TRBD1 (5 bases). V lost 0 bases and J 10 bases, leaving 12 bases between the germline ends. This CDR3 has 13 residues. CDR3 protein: CASSLAQAGPYTF. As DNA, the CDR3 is TGTGCCAGCAGTTTAGCGCAGGCAGGGCCCTACACCTTC.

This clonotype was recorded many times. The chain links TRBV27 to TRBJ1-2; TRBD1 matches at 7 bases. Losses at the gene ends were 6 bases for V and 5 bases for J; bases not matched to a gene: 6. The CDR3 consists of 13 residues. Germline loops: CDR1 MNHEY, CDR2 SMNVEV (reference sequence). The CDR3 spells CASRPTQGYGYTF. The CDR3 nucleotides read TGTGCCAGCAGGCCAACACAGGGGTATGGCTACACCTTC.

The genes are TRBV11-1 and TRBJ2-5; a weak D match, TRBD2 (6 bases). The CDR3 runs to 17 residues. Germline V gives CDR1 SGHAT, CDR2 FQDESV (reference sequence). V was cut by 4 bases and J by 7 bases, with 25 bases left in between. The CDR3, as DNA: TGTGCCAGCAGCTCGGAGGACTATTGGGCTTCTCTTGCGACCCAGTACTTC. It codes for CASSSEDYWASLATQYF.